The next 21 T cell receptor beta chains were all read from a single sample in a study of lymphopenia after photon versus proton radiotherapy (dated by TCRdb to the late 2010s). The library was obtained by the immunoSEQ multiplex PCR assay. TCRdb mirrors the immuneACCESS table, restricted to in-frame sequences. Some clones are absent from its copies; in checked studies, under half trace to an unresolved V gene, and the reason for the others is unknown. This sample gives 15,000 to 20,000 clones in total; approximately 86% of them show up just once. The top ten clones comprise about 60% of the sample. The specimen comprised peripheral blood, sampled from a patient treated with proton-based radiotherapy. These receptor sequences come from an older woman with cholangiocarcinoma. Some clones in this sample may be carry-over from other donors' samples.

The rearrangement joins TRBV6-5 to TRBJ2-7; D may be TRBD1 (6 bases). Germline V lookup: CDR1 MNHEY, CDR2 SVGAGI. V was shortened by 3 bases and J by 3 bases, with 12 bases between the two germline ends. The CDR3 runs to 14 residues. CDR3 loop: CASSYSTGVYEQYF. For the CDR3, the DNA is TGTGCCAGCAGTTATTCGACAGGAGTCTACGAGCAGTACTTC.

The chain recombines TRBV6-5 with TRBJ2-1; TRBD2 matches at 12 bases. The CDR3 has 15 amino acids. The V gene end was trimmed by 6 bases and the J gene end by 7 bases; junction bases not matched to a gene: 7. CDR1 MNHEY and CDR2 SVGAGI come from the germline V gene. CDR3 in DNA: TGTGCCAGCAGCCAACTAGCGGGGGGTCTTAATGAGCAGTTCTTC. Its translation: CASSQLAGGLNEQFF.

V is TRBV10-3 and J is TRBJ1-2, with unresolved D. The germline V and J ends were trimmed by 6 bases and 2 bases, with 7 bases remaining between them. This CDR3 contains 12 residues. Germline CDR1 is ENHRY and CDR2 is SYGVKD. The CDR3, as DNA: TGTGCCATCAGGGAGGCGAACTATGGCTACACCTTC. This gives the protein CAIREANYGYTF.

CDR3 sequence (DNA): TGTGCCATCAGACAAGAGGGTATTGGGACAGATACGCAGTATTTT. Encoded protein: CAIRQEGIGTDTQYF. The chain carries TRBV10-3 and TRBJ2-3; tentative D call: TRBD2 (5 bases). Germline V gene data show CDR1 as ENHRY and CDR2 as SYGVKD. V lost 6 bases, J lost 3 bases, and 16 bases lay in between. The length of the CDR3 is 15 residues.

The chain employs TRBV6-5 and TRBJ2-3; either TRBD1 or TRBD2 may fit D (6 bases each). Trimming took off 2 bases at V and 0 bases at J, with 12 bases between the two ends. Germline CDR1 MNHEY, CDR2 SVGAGI. The CDR3 is 16 residues long. The CDR3 loop is CASSYTSGASTDTQYF. Written as DNA, the CDR3 is TGTGCCAGCAGTTACACCTCGGGGGCGAGCACAGATACGCAGTATTTT.

The chain combines TRBV7-2 with TRBJ2-7; D may match TRBD1 or TRBD2 (5 bases each). The CDR3 is 15 amino acids. Trimming took off 5 bases at V and 5 bases at J, with 19 bases between the two ends. The V gene's germline CDR1 is SGHTA and CDR2 FQGNSA. The CDR3, as DNA: TGTGCCAGCAGCCTCCCCCTGCAGGGAGATAACGAGCAGTACTTC. It codes for CASSLPLQGDNEQYF.

The gene calls are TRBV6-5 and TRBJ2-1; D not resolved. Germline-derived CDR1 and CDR2 are MNHEY and SVGAGI. V was clipped by 6 bases and J by 7 bases, with 10 bases between them. CDR3 length: 12 amino acids. The CDR3 DNA is TGTGCCAGCAGAGAATCCGTGAATGAGCAGTTCTTC. Its translation: CASRESVNEQFF.

The chain carries TRBV10-3 and TRBJ2-1; D might be TRBD2 (5 bases). CDR1 and CDR2 (germline): ENHRY, SYGVKD. The CDR3 extends over 11 amino acids. Trimming took 4 bases from V and 9 from J, leaving 7 bases between them. The CDR3 coding sequence is TGTGCCATCAGTGGAGGGATTGAGCAGTTCTTC. It specifies CAISGGIEQFF.

The rearrangement uses TRBV10-3 and TRBJ1-2; 8 nucleotides line up with TRBD1. Germline assignment: CDR1 ENHRY and CDR2 SYGVKD. V dropped 6 bases and J dropped 4; count of bases not matched to a gene: 7. CDR3 size: 14 residues. The CDR3 spells CAIRGQGKIYGYTF. CDR3 bases: TGTGCCATCAGAGGACAGGGAAAGATCTATGGCTACACCTTC.

This chain joins TRBV4-1 and TRBJ2-7; D uncertain. Trimming removed 1 base at V and 7 bases at J, with 11 bases between. CDR1 MGHRA and CDR2 YSYEKL come from the germline V gene. The CDR3 is made up of 13 amino acids. CDR3 in DNA: TGCGCCAGCAGCCAAGTGGCCGAAGGTGAGCAGTACTTC. Protein product: CASSQVAEGEQYF.

V gene TRBV28 combines with J gene TRBJ1-2, with D unresolved. The CDR3 is made up of 12 amino acids. Germline CDR1 is MDHEN and CDR2 is SYDVKM. Trimming cost V 2 bases and J 5 bases, with 6 bases left between them. As DNA, the CDR3 is TGTGCCAGCAGTTTAAACGGTTATGGCTACACCTTC. Encoded protein: CASSLNGYGYTF.

The chain couples TRBV6-5 to TRBJ1-1; TRBD1 aligns across 10 bases. The V and J ends lost 6 bases and 6 bases, in that order; junction bases with no gene match: 4. The germline gives CDR1 MNHEY, CDR2 SVGAGI. The CDR3 has 13 amino acids. The CDR3: CASRRDRGAEAFF. In DNA form, the CDR3 reads TGTGCCAGCAGACGGGACAGGGGCGCTGAAGCTTTCTTT.

CDR3 nucleotide sequence: TGCGCCAGCATGAGAGTAGCGGGAGGGCCTTCTTACAATGAGCAGTTCTTC. It encodes CASMRVAGGPSYNEQFF. The chain joins TRBV5-1 to TRBJ2-1; 11 nucleotides agree with TRBD2. The CDR3 is 17 residues long. The germline gives CDR1 SGHRS, CDR2 YFSETQ. Trimming took 6 bases from V and 4 from J; bases not matched to a gene: 12.

The chain uses TRBV11-2 and TRBJ2-5; no definite D call. The V gene's germline CDR1 is SGHAT and CDR2 FQNNGV. The V and J ends lost 3 bases and 5 bases respectively, with 10 bases between them. CDR3 length equals 13 residues. This CDR3 reads CASSFSMFETQYF. CDR3 nucleotides: TGTGCCAGCAGCTTTTCGATGTTTGAGACCCAGTACTTC. The variable domain in full, completed from reference TRBV11-2 and TRBJ2-5, reads EAGVAQSPRYKIIEKRQSVAFWCNPISGHATLYWYQQILGQGPKLLIQFQNNGVVDDSQLPKDRFSAERLKGVDSTLKIQPAKLEDSAVYLCASSFSMFETQYFGPGTRLLVL.

The gene calls are TRBV5-6 and TRBJ2-7, with 12 positions matching TRBD1. CDR1 is SGHDT and CDR2 is YYEEEE in the germline V gene. The V segment lost 5 bases and the J segment 4 bases; nucleotides outside the gene matches: 10. The CDR3 contains 16 residues. The CDR3 protein is CASSLPGTGGGYEQYF. For the CDR3, the DNA is TGTGCCAGCAGTCTTCCCGGGACAGGGGGCGGGTACGAGCAGTACTTC.

The V gene is TRBV4-1, the J gene TRBJ2-1, with TRBD1 matching 8 bases. The CDR3 runs 15 residues. In germline, CDR1 is MGHRA, CDR2 YSYEKL. V lost 2 bases, J lost 7 bases, and 7 bases stayed unmatched. CDR3 loop: CASSQIMDRANEQFF. CDR3 nucleotide sequence: TGCGCCAGCAGCCAAATCATGGACAGGGCAAATGAGCAGTTCTTC.

The chain has TRBV27 and TRBJ2-4, with TRBD1 matching over 7 bases. J lost 5 bases, V lost 5 bases, and 3 bases had no gene match. Germline V CDR1 and CDR2: MNHEY, SMNVEV (reference sequence). The CDR3 sequence is 13 residues long. The CDR3 DNA reads TGTGCCAGCAGTACAGGGACAGAAAACATTCAGTACTTC. Translating gives CASSTGTENIQYF.

The chain employs TRBV2 and TRBJ2-1; weak D call: TRBD2 (6 bases). V was trimmed by 3 bases and J by 9 bases, leaving 12 bases between them. The CDR3 is made up of 13 amino acids. CDR1 SNHLY and CDR2 FYNNEI come from the germline V gene. CDR3 sequence reads: CASSEENGGEQFF. The CDR3 DNA reads as TGTGCCAGCAGTGAGGAGAACGGGGGTGAGCAGTTCTTC. The entire variable domain, with the rest obtained from reference TRBV2 and TRBJ2-1, is as follows: EPEVTQTPSHQVTQMGQEVILRCVPISNHLYFYWYRQILGQKVEFLVSFYNNEISEKSEIFDDQFSVERPDGSNFTLKIRSTKLEDSAMYFCASSEENGGEQFFGPGTRLTVL.

The rearrangement joins TRBV11-1 to TRBJ1-2; a possible D gene is TRBD1 (5 bases). The CDR3 is 15 residues long. Trimming shortened V by 5 bases and J by 8 bases, and 21 bases separated the two germline ends. Germline V gene data show CDR1 as SGHAT and CDR2 as FQDESV (reference sequence). CDR3 loop: CASSPLKEGSWGYTF. For the CDR3, the DNA is TGTGCCAGCAGCCCGCTTAAGGAGGGGTCGTGGGGCTACACCTTC.

CDR3 nucleotides: TGTGGCAGTGACGTACGTATTCGGAGCGTCGACTATGGCTACACCTTC. Its translation is CGSDVRIRSVDYGYTF. The chain recombines TRBV8-2 with TRBJ1-2. TRBV8-2 is assigned pseudogene status. This CDR3 is 16 amino acids long.

V and J are TRBV6-1 and TRBJ2-7, with unresolved D. Germline V CDR1 and CDR2: MNHNS, SASEGT. The CDR3 is 11 amino acids. Between the trimmed V and J ends, which lost 6 bases and 3 bases, there was a span of 6 bases. The CDR3 is CASRYIYEQYF. The CDR3 DNA reads as TGTGCCAGCAGGTACATCTACGAGCAGTACTTC.